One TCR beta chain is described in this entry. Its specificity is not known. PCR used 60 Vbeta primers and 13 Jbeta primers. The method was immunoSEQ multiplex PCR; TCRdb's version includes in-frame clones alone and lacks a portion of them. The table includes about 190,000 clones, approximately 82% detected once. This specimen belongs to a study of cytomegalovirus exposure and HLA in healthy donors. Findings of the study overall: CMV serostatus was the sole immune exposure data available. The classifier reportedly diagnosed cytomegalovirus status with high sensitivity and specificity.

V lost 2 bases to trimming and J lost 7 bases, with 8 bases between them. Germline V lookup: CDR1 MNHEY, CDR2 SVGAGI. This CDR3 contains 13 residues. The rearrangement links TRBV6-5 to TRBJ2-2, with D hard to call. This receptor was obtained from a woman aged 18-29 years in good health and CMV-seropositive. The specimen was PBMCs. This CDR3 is CASSYNRFGELFF. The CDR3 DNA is TGTGCCAGCAGTTACAACCGGTTCGGGGAGCTGTTTTTT.